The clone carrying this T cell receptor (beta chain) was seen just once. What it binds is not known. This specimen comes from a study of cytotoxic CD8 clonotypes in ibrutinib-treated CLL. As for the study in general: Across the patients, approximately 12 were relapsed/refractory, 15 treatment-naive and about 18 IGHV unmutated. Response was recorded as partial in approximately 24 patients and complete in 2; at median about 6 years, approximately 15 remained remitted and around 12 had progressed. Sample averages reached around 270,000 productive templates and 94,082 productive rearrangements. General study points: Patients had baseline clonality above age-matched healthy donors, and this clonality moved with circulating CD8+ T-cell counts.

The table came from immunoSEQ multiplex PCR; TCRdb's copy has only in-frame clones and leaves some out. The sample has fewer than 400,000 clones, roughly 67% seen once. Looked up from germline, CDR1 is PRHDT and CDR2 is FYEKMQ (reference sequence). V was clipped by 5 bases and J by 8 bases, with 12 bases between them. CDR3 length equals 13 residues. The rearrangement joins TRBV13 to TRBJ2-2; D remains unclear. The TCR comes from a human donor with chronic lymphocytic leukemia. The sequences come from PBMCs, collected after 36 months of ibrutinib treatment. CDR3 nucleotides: TGTGCCAGCAGCCCGGCCGGAGTTGGGGAGCTGTTTTTT. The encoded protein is CASSPAGVGELFF.